These 11 T cell receptor beta chains originate from one sample sequenced in a study of control samples from healthy donors and cancer patients. Produced via immunoSEQ multiplex PCR; TCRdb's table is partial and in-frame only. The sample has approximately 190,000 clones, approximately 91% seen once. The sample taken for sequencing was blood. These receptors were obtained from a man aged 25-40 years in good health.

The chain joins TRBV3-1 (or the pseudogene TRBV3-2) to TRBJ2-7, with D maybe TRBD2 (5 bases). The CDR3 is made up of 14 amino acids. Germline V lookup: CDR1 LGHDT, CDR2 YNNKEL (reference sequence). Trimming took off 2 bases at V and 5 bases at J, with 13 bases between the two ends. DNA for the CDR3: TGTGCCAGCAGCCAACTCCGGGGTTTGGACGAGCAGTACTTC. Amino acids: CASSQLRGLDEQYF.

The chain combines TRBV7-8 with TRBJ2-2; 11 nucleotides align to TRBD2. V dropped 8 bases and J dropped 5; count of bases not matched to a gene: 4. CDR3 size: 14 residues. Germline CDR1 reads SGHVS; CDR2 reads FQNEAQ. The CDR3 coding sequence is TGTGCCAGCCGCCCTAGCGGGGGGACCGGGGAGCTGTTTTTT. This sequence encodes CASRPSGGTGELFF.

V gene TRBV14 combines with J gene TRBJ1-2; possible D gene TRBD1, 5 bases. Germline CDR1 SGHDN, CDR2 FVKESK. This CDR3 has 16 residues. Trimming took off 1 base at V and 5 bases at J, with 17 bases between the two ends. The CDR3 loop reads CASSQGGTFQAYGYTF. DNA of the CDR3: TGTGCCAGCAGCCAAGGAGGGACCTTCCAGGCATATGGCTACACCTTC. The full variable domain, completed using reference TRBV14 and TRBJ1-2, is EAGVTQFPSHSVIEKGQTVTLRCDPISGHDNLYWYRRVMGKEIKFLLHFVKESKQDESGMPNNRFLAERTGGTYSTLKVQPAELEDSGVYFCASSQGGTFQAYGYTFGSGTRLTVV.

The rearrangement uses TRBV14 and TRBJ2-1; D possibly corresponds to TRBD2 (6 bases). Trimming took off 1 base at V and 7 bases at J, with 17 bases between the two ends. This CDR3 is built from 16 residues. Germline CDR1 and CDR2: SGHDN and FVKESK. The CDR3 bases are TGTGCCAGCAGCCAAGTTCGGGGGACCTTAGGGAATGAGCAGTTCTTC. Translating it yields CASSQVRGTLGNEQFF.

The V and J genes are TRBV19 and TRBJ2-1; TRBD1 aligns across 9 bases. The CDR3 is 16 residues long. The germline V gene has CDR1 LNHDA and CDR2 SQIVND (reference sequence). Unmatched junction bases numbered 14, after V lost 6 bases and J lost 8 bases. The CDR3 here is CASRTTDRGLDYEQFF. CDR3 coding DNA: TGTGCCAGTAGAACAACCGACAGGGGGTTAGATTATGAGCAGTTCTTC.

The genes are TRBV10-3 and TRBJ1-1, with TRBD1 matching 8 bases. Looked up from germline, CDR1 is ENHRY and CDR2 is SYGVKD. Unmatched junction bases numbered 3, after V lost 0 bases and J lost 3 bases. The CDR3 runs 15 residues. The CDR3 sequence is CAISESQGVDTEAFF. CDR3 DNA: TGTGCCATCAGTGAGTCACAGGGGGTCGACACTGAAGCTTTCTTT.

To note about this clone: The same CDR3 also results from other DNA sequences found in this sample. The chain carries TRBV5-1 and TRBJ2-7, with 10 bases fitting TRBD1. The germline V gene has CDR1 SGHRS and CDR2 YFSETQ. The CDR3 runs 15 residues. Unmatched junction bases numbered 1, after V lost 0 bases and J lost 1 base. CDR3 sequence reads: CASSLGGQGSYEQYF. The CDR3 DNA is TGCGCCAGCAGCTTGGGGGGACAGGGGTCCTACGAGCAGTACTTC.

This clone has more than one count but fewer than ten. This chain uses TRBV7-9 with TRBJ1-2; D possibly corresponds to TRBD1 (6 bases). The CDR3 length is 13 residues. Germline CDR1 reads SEHNR; CDR2 reads FQNEAQ (reference sequence). V was cut by 6 bases and J by 7 bases, with 15 bases left in between. The CDR3 reads CASRQIQGGGYTF. CDR3 bases: TGTGCCAGCAGACAGATACAGGGCGGTGGCTACACCTTC. The variable domain in full, with the rest retrieved from reference TRBV7-9 and TRBJ1-2, is DTGVSQNPRHKITKRGQNVTFRCDPISEHNRLYWYRQTLGQGPEFLTYFQNEAQLEKSRLLSDRFSAERPKGSFSTLEIQRTEQGDSAMYLCASRQIQGGGYTFGSGTRLTVV.

The rearrangement links TRBV27 to TRBJ1-6, with 7 nucleotides matching TRBD1. Germline lookup yields CDR1 MNHEY and CDR2 SMNVEV (reference sequence). Unmatched junction bases numbered 12, after V lost 6 bases and J lost 7 bases. The CDR3 is 16 residues long. The CDR3 region is CASRADRKERNSPLHF. The CDR3 nucleotides read TGTGCCAGCAGAGCGGACAGGAAAGAACGAAATTCACCCCTCCACTTT.

This chain joins TRBV10-1 and TRBJ1-2; possible D gene TRBD1, 5 bases. CDR1 and CDR2 (germline): WNHNN, SYGVQD (reference sequence). CDR3 length equals 13 residues. V was shortened by 5 bases and J by 5 bases, with 12 bases between the two germline ends. In nucleotides, the CDR3 is TGCGCCAGCAGTCCGGACAAGGGATATGGCTACACCTTC. Amino acid sequence: CASSPDKGYGYTF.

J is TRBJ1-1 and V is TRBV7-9; TRBD1 might be the D (5 bases). This CDR3 has 14 residues. The V end was cut by 1 base, the J end by 4 bases, with 10 bases between. The germline V gene encodes CDR1 SEHNR and CDR2 FQNEAQ (reference sequence). The CDR3 nucleotides read TGTGCCAGCAGCTTAGTGGGACTAGGCACTGAAGCTTTCTTT. Translation gives CASSLVGLGTEAFF.